This T cell receptor beta chain was sequenced during a study of cytomegalovirus exposure and HLA in healthy donors. TCRdb's copy holds only in-frame clones and misses some; the assay was immunoSEQ multiplex PCR. The table has 100,000 to 120,000 clones, 85% to 90% seen once; the top ten hold over 1.3%. Overall study findings and caveats: Subsequent analysis found a tendency for first-cohort TCR clusters to co-occur within the approximately 130 validation repertoires. The dataset shows that most TCR sequences were rare, while some public TCRs occurred in many donors. There were about 160 TCR beta chains listed as cytomegalovirus-associated.

Details on this clone: Its antigen is undetermined.

Trimming pared 4 bases from V and 7 bases from J, leaving 11 bases between. This CDR3 is built from 12 residues. The V gene's germline CDR1 is GTSNPN and CDR2 SVGIG (reference sequence). The sequence was collected from a woman aged 30 to 39 in good health and CMV-seropositive. Input material: PBMCs. The chain recombines TRBV30 with TRBJ1-3; D gene unclear. The CDR3 reads CAWTTTPNTIYF. The CDR3, as DNA: TGTGCCTGGACCACAACACCGAACACCATATATTTT.